The 21 T cell receptor beta chains listed next were all sequenced from one sample in a study of blood T cell repertoires in COVID-19 (dated by TCRdb to 2018 to 2020). The method was the immunoSEQ multiplex PCR assay. In its TCRdb copy, this immuneACCESS table keeps in-frame sequences only and misses some clones. Where compared with another copy, unresolved V genes explain less than half of these, and the others have no known cause. In this sample the table shows 110,000 or so clones, 85% of which occur a single time. The top ten clonotypes cover about 13% of the sample. Specimen: peripheral blood. The receptors were sampled from a human donor in a cohort sampled during active COVID-19.

Details on this clone: Other DNA sequences within the sample encode an identical CDR3. The genes are TRBV19 and TRBJ2-7, with a weak D call TRBD1 (5 bases). Germline CDR1 is LNHDA and CDR2 is SQIVND (reference sequence). V was pared by 6 bases and J by 3 bases, with 15 bases between. The CDR3 extends over 14 amino acids. For the CDR3, the DNA is TGTGCCAGTAGCCGCCAGGGCTCGAGCTACGAGCAGTACTTC. Protein sequence: CASSRQGSSYEQYF. Together with reference TRBV19 and TRBJ2-7, the CDR3 gives the full variable domain: DGGITQSPKYLFRKEGQNVTLSCEQNLNHDAMYWYRQDPGQGLRLIYYSQIVNDFQKGDIAEGYSVSREKKESFPLTVTSAQKNPTAFYLCASSRQGSSYEQYFGPGTRLTVT.

V is TRBV6-6 and J is TRBJ1-5, with TRBD1 matching over 9 bases. The CDR3 is made up of 16 amino acids. The J segment lost 2 bases and the V segment lost 0 bases, leaving 2 bases of the junction unmatched. Per germline, CDR1 MNHNY and CDR2 SVGAGI (reference sequence). The CDR3 protein is CASSYSRDRGNQPQHF. The CDR3 coding sequence is TGTGCCAGCAGTTACTCCCGGGACAGGGGCAATCAGCCCCAGCATTTT.

V gene TRBV11-2 combines with J gene TRBJ1-5, with TRBD1 matching over 8 bases. Germline V gene data show CDR1 as SGHAT and CDR2 as FQNNGV. The CDR3 sequence is 14 residues long. V was pared by 5 bases and J by 3 bases, with 3 bases of the junction left unmatched. This CDR3 is CASSRTGNNQPQHF. The CDR3 DNA follows: TGTGCCAGCAGCCGGACAGGGAACAATCAGCCCCAGCATTTT.

V is TRBV11-3 and J is TRBJ1-4; D gene uncertain. Per germline, CDR1 SGHNT and CDR2 YENEEA. Between the trimmed V and J ends, which lost 9 bases and 0 bases, there was a span of 17 bases. The CDR3 covers 16 residues. Here the CDR3 reads CARWRAAPATNEKLFF. CDR3 DNA sequence: TGTGCCAGGTGGCGGGCGGCCCCCGCAACTAATGAAAAACTGTTTTTT.

The V call is TRBV5-1, the J call TRBJ2-3, with a possible D match to TRBD2 (6 bases). This CDR3 has 15 amino acids. V was clipped by 4 bases and J by 0 bases, with 12 bases between them. Germline V lookup: CDR1 SGHRS, CDR2 YFSETQ. CDR3 in amino acids: CASSRLGGSTDTQYF. The CDR3 DNA reads TGCGCCAGCAGCCGGCTGGGGGGAAGCACAGATACGCAGTATTTT.

The chain uses TRBV5-1 and TRBJ2-2, with 9 bases fitting TRBD1. The CDR3 runs to 15 residues. From germline, CDR1 is SGHRS and CDR2 YFSETQ. The junction had 8 bases not matched to a gene; V was cut back by 7 bases and J by 4 bases. The CDR3 region has the DNA TGCGCCAGCCGGAAAACGACAGGGGGCACCGGGGAGCTGTTTTTT. The encoded protein is CASRKTTGGTGELFF.

This clone has a handful of counts. The chain uses TRBV11-2 and TRBJ2-5; tentative D call: TRBD2 (5 bases). Germline values: CDR1 SGHAT, CDR2 FQNNGV. V was shortened by 5 bases and J by 1 base, with 8 bases between the two germline ends. The CDR3 runs 13 residues. The CDR3 is CASSRGFQETQYF. The CDR3 DNA reads as TGTGCCAGCAGCCGGGGTTTCCAAGAGACCCAGTACTTC.

The V gene is TRBV5-4, the J gene TRBJ1-1, with 7 positions matching TRBD1. This CDR3 spans 16 amino acids. J was trimmed by 1 base and V by 4 bases; bases with no gene match: 10. The germline CDR1 and CDR2 sequences are SGHNT and YYREEE (reference sequence). The DNA of the CDR3 is TGTGCCAGCAGCCGACAGGGTGGGAGACCGAACACTGAAGCTTTCTTT. It codes for CASSRQGGRPNTEAFF.

V is TRBV11-2 and J is TRBJ1-2; 8 bases map to TRBD1. Germline V gives CDR1 SGHAT, CDR2 FQNNGV. Trimming at V came to 1 base and at J to 0 bases, leaving 1 base not matched to a gene. CDR3 length: 15 amino acids. As DNA, the CDR3 is TGTGCCAGCAGCTTAGCAGGGGGCTCTAACTATGGCTACACCTTC. It is translated as CASSLAGGSNYGYTF. Drawing the rest from reference TRBV11-2 and TRBJ1-2, the complete variable domain is EAGVAQSPRYKIIEKRQSVAFWCNPISGHATLYWYQQILGQGPKLLIQFQNNGVVDDSQLPKDRFSAERLKGVDSTLKIQPAKLEDSAVYLCASSLAGGSNYGYTFGSGTRLTVV.

The chain recombines TRBV19 with TRBJ2-7; D gene ambiguous. The CDR3 totals 14 residues. The germline V gene encodes CDR1 LNHDA and CDR2 SQIVND (reference sequence). V was shortened by 5 bases and J by 0 bases, with 11 bases between the two germline ends. The CDR3 DNA is TGTGCCAGTAGTCCACAATGGTCCTCCTACGAGCAGTACTTC. It codes for CASSPQWSSYEQYF.

This clone was detected once. The V call is TRBV10-3, the J call TRBJ2-1, with D tentatively TRBD1 (5 bases). The CDR3 loop spans 16 amino acids. Trimming removed 0 bases from V and 0 bases from J, with 9 bases in between. Germline CDR1 and CDR2: ENHRY and SYGVKD. CDR3 sequence reads: CAISESDISSYNEQFF. Written as DNA, the CDR3 is TGTGCCATCAGTGAGTCGGACATTAGCTCCTACAATGAGCAGTTCTTC.

V and J are TRBV18 and TRBJ1-4; TRBD1 matches 7 bases. The CDR3 runs 16 residues. V dropped 6 bases and J dropped 3; count of bases not matched to a gene: 10. Germline-derived CDR1 and CDR2 are KGHSH and LQKENI. CDR3 amino acids: CASSLGQVGANEKLFF. The CDR3 DNA is TGTGCCAGCTCCCTCGGACAGGTTGGAGCTAATGAAAAACTGTTTTTT.

This chain connects TRBV27 to TRBJ2-3; D not certain. This CDR3 has 11 residues. Germline CDR1 MNHEY, CDR2 SMNVEV (reference sequence). V was pared by 5 bases and J by 5 bases, with 5 bases between. Here the CDR3 DNA reads TGTGCCAGCAGTCTGAGAGATACGCAGTATTTT. This translates into CASSLRDTQYF.

The chain recombines TRBV7-2 with TRBJ1-1; D not certain. This CDR3 contains 15 residues. Trimming shortened V by 6 bases and J by 3 bases, and 17 bases separated the two germline ends. Germline CDR1 and CDR2: SGHTA and FQGNSA. CDR3 amino acids: CASRPIGGRHTEAFF. CDR3 nucleotide sequence: TGTGCCAGCAGGCCAATCGGAGGCAGACACACTGAAGCTTTCTTT.

The V call is TRBV6-6, the J call TRBJ1-2; TRBD1 aligns across 7 bases. This CDR3 contains 13 residues. CDR1 and CDR2 (germline): MNHNY, SVGAGI (reference sequence). With 5 bases clipped from V and 7 bases from J, the junction kept 7 bases outside the gene matches. In DNA form, the CDR3 reads TGTGCCAGCAGTACCGGGACAGAGGTTGGCTACACCTTC. Its translation: CASSTGTEVGYTF.

The chain couples TRBV7-9 to TRBJ2-7; 8 bases agree with TRBD1. With 5 bases clipped from V and 3 bases from J, the junction kept 6 bases outside the gene matches. This CDR3 region has 14 residues. Per germline, CDR1 SEHNR and CDR2 FQNEAQ (reference sequence). The CDR3 sequence is CASSHGGTGYEQYF. CDR3 coding DNA: TGTGCCAGCAGCCACGGAGGGACAGGCTACGAGCAGTACTTC. Based on the CDR3 plus reference TRBV7-9 and TRBJ2-7, the full variable domain is DTGVSQNPRHKITKRGQNVTFRCDPISEHNRLYWYRQTLGQGPEFLTYFQNEAQLEKSRLLSDRFSAERPKGSFSTLEIQRTEQGDSAMYLCASSHGGTGYEQYFGPGTRLTVT.

This chain joins TRBV29-1 and TRBJ1-1; tentative D call: TRBD1 (6 bases). The CDR3 totals 13 residues. Germline loops: CDR1 SQVTM, CDR2 ANQGSEA. V was pared by 5 bases and J by 3 bases, with 13 bases between. Written as DNA, the CDR3 is TGCAGCGTTCGCAGGGGCGGCGACACTGAAGCTTTCTTT. Protein: CSVRRGGDTEAFF. The whole variable domain, filled in from reference TRBV29-1 and TRBJ1-1, reads SAVISQKPSRDICQRGTSLTIQCQVDSQVTMMFWYRQQPGQSLTLIATANQGSEATYESGFVIDKFPISRPNLTFSTLTVSNMSPEDSSIYLCSVRRGGDTEAFFGQGTRLTVV.

The CDR3 DNA reads TGTGCCAGCAGCAGAGAGTCGGCGGGGGAGCAGTACTTC. Amino acid sequence: CASSRESAGEQYF. The chain links TRBV7-6 to TRBJ2-7; tentative D call: TRBD2 (6 bases). Trimming took 5 bases from V and 7 from J, leaving 15 bases between them. This CDR3 has 13 residues. CDR1 and CDR2 (germline): SGHVS, FNYEAQ.

The rearrangement joins TRBV6-5 to TRBJ2-3; TRBD2 matches at 10 bases. CDR1 and CDR2 from the germline V gene are MNHEY and SVGAGI. V lost 6 bases and J lost 2; bases outside the gene matches: 2. This CDR3 contains 14 residues. This chain's CDR3 is CASSGLAVTDTQYF. The CDR3 DNA follows: TGTGCCAGCAGCGGACTAGCGGTCACAGATACGCAGTATTTT.

The V gene is TRBV10-3, the J gene TRBJ2-7, with 7 nucleotides matching TRBD1. Trimming took 6 bases from V and 5 from J; bases not matched to a gene: 1. Germline assignment: CDR1 ENHRY and CDR2 SYGVKD. This CDR3 region has 11 residues. The CDR3 spells CAISDRDEQYF. The CDR3 nucleotides read TGTGCCATCAGCGACAGGGACGAGCAGTACTTC.

The CDR3, as DNA: TGTGCCAGCAGCTTAGTGCGAGCGGGGCACGGTGAGCAGTTCTTC. It encodes CASSLVRAGHGEQFF. The chain is built from TRBV7-2 and TRBJ2-1; 7 positions agree with TRBD2. Looked up from germline, CDR1 is SGHTA and CDR2 is FQGNSA. This CDR3 has 15 amino acids. The J segment lost 9 bases and the V segment lost 1 base, leaving 9 bases of the junction unmatched.